This T cell receptor (beta chain) was profiled in a study of naive and memory T cell subsets. This clonotype was observed a few times. Both TRBC1 and TRBC2 were covered by a beta constant-region primer of two equimolar oligonucleotides. Each CDR3 protein is one row after TCRdb ran MiXCR on the UMI-ligation and nested PCR reads. Counted here are some 150,000 distinct CDR3 sequences, about a sixth occurring once; the ten biggest clones make up around 0.14%. The germline gives CDR1 SGHVS, CDR2 FQNEAQ. The CDR3 runs to 18 residues. Trimming cost V 5 bases and J 4 bases; bases outside gene matches: 15. The sample taken for sequencing was naive CD4+ T cells from blood. The rearrangement joins TRBV7-8 to TRBJ2-2, with TRBD1 matching over 8 bases. The sequence was obtained from a human donor in good health. As DNA, the CDR3 is TGTGCCAGCAGCCCTCGGACAGGGCCAATAAGATCCACCGGGGAGCTGTTTTTT. Translated: CASSPRTGPIRSTGELFF.